The clone carrying this T cell receptor beta chain was counted between two and nine times. Its antigen is unidentified. The presence of a unique molecular identifier marked each TCR cDNA molecule. Each CDR3 protein is one row after TCRdb ran MiXCR on the 5' RACE reads. The sample contains about 80,000 distinct CDR3 sequences, approximately 20% of which appear only once. The sample comes from a study of spatial heterogeneity in lung cancer. Study details: The average appearance count of each unique TCR and UMI combination in raw reads was more than nine.

Findings and limits, study-wide: Ubiquitous expanded tumor TCRs were observed in blood more at resection than follow-up.

Time point given: sample taken at primary tumor resection. Whole RNA was taken from tumor, nontumor lung or frozen PBMC; it was then sequenced unsorted. V lost 6 bases to trimming and J lost 3 bases, with 17 bases between them. This CDR3 has 15 residues. Germline V CDR1 and CDR2: SGHAT, FQNNGV. The clonotype originates from a male donor with early-stage non-small cell lung cancer. Sequencing was performed on PBMCs, taken at surgery. This chain joins TRBV11-2 and TRBJ1-1; D may be TRBD1 (6 bases). The chain's CDR3 is CASSQRTGTHTEAFF. The CDR3 DNA follows: TGTGCCAGCAGTCAACGGACCGGGACACACACTGAAGCTTTCTTT.